The 31 T cell receptor beta chains below were found in one sample sequenced in a study of blood T cell repertoires in COVID-19. Profiling relied on immunoSEQ multiplex PCR, and the TCRdb table lists in-frame clones only, not all of them. The sample contains a few hundred thousand clones, about nine tenths of which appear only once. The sequenced sample was peripheral blood. These receptors were obtained from a man aged 18 to 29 with active or convalescent COVID-19.

The genes are TRBV28 and TRBJ1-1; D not resolved. With 3 bases removed from V and 3 bases from J, the gap between germline ends came to 14 bases. The CDR3 length is 15 residues. Looked up from germline, CDR1 is MDHEN and CDR2 is SYDVKM. CDR3 loop: CASSFLEGADTEAFF. The CDR3 DNA reads as TGTGCCAGCAGTTTTCTAGAGGGTGCTGACACTGAAGCTTTCTTT.

V and J are TRBV15 and TRBJ1-6; TRBD1 matches 8 bases. The trim removed 2 bases at V and 7 bases at J, leaving 7 bases unmatched. Germline V gene sequence: CDR1 LNHNV, CDR2 YYDKDF (reference sequence). The CDR3 contains 16 residues. The CDR3, as DNA: TGTGCCACCAGCAGACCCATGACAGGGGAGAATTCACCCCTCCACTTT. It specifies CATSRPMTGENSPLHF.

The gene calls are TRBV9 and TRBJ2-7; 9 bases match TRBD1. Germline V lookup: CDR1 SGDLS, CDR2 YYNGEE. The J segment lost 6 bases and the V segment lost 1 base, leaving 11 bases of the junction unmatched. The CDR3 sequence is 16 residues long. In DNA, the CDR3 is TGTGCCAGCAGCGTAAATCCGGGACAGGGTAAAGGCGAGCAGTACTTC. Its translation is CASSVNPGQGKGEQYF.

A note on this clone: An end of the junction does not agree with germline; a read error may underlie this. CDR3 in amino acids: CAISESPGGVVF. The DNA for the CDR3 is TGTGCCATCAGTGAGTCCCCCGGGGGGGTCGTCTTC. J is TRBJ2-1 and V is TRBV10-3; 8 bases map to TRBD2. The CDR3 is made up of 12 amino acids. Germline V gene sequence: CDR1 ENHRY, CDR2 SYGVKD.

The rearrangement links TRBV7-9 to TRBJ1-4; 10 nucleotides line up with TRBD1. V was clipped by 1 base and J by 7 bases; unmatched bases: 3. Germline CDR1 is SEHNR and CDR2 is FQNEAQ (reference sequence). CDR3 size: 15 residues. For the CDR3, the DNA is TGTGCCAGCAGCTTAGTGACAGGGGGCAGTGAAAAACTGTTTTTT. Protein product: CASSLVTGGSEKLFF.

The chain has TRBV5-1 and TRBJ2-1, with 8 bases that match TRBD2. Germline trimming cut 3 bases from V and 8 bases from J; bases unmatched to any gene: 10. This CDR3 spans 15 amino acids. CDR1 is SGHRS, CDR2 YFSETQ, per germline. Written as DNA, the CDR3 is TGCGCCAGCAGCTGGGCACAGCGGGAGATTGATGAGCAGTTCTTC. Translating it yields CASSWAQREIDEQFF.

This chain joins TRBV5-1 and TRBJ2-3; TRBD2 agrees at 8 bases. The J segment lost 6 bases and the V segment lost 3 bases, leaving 9 bases of the junction unmatched. CDR1 is SGHRS, CDR2 YFSETQ, per germline. The CDR3 covers 15 residues. CDR3 residues: CASSSTTSATDTQYF. DNA of the CDR3: TGCGCCAGCAGCTCGACGACTAGCGCTACCGATACGCAGTATTTT.

The chain has TRBV6-2 or TRBV6-3 and TRBJ2-7; no clear D. This CDR3 is 13 amino acids long. CDR1 and CDR2 (germline): MNHEY, SVGEGT. V shed 4 bases and J shed 4 bases, with 11 bases lying between them. CDR3 in DNA: TGTGCCAGCAGTTTTGCGAGGAGTTACGAGCAGTACTTC. This encodes CASSFARSYEQYF.

This chain links TRBV11-2 with TRBJ2-5, with TRBD2 matching over 9 bases. J was trimmed by 4 bases and V by 5 bases; bases with no gene match: 5. The CDR3 has 14 amino acids. Germline CDR1 reads SGHAT; CDR2 reads FQNNGV. CDR3 sequence reads: CASSLGLARETQYF. DNA of the CDR3: TGTGCCAGCAGCCTCGGACTAGCGCGAGAGACCCAGTACTTC.

This rearrangement joins TRBV2 to TRBJ2-3; no firm D call. Germline CDR1 and CDR2: SNHLY and FYNNEI. The CDR3 extends over 11 amino acids. V lost 6 bases, J lost 5 bases, and 6 bases lay in between. CDR3 sequence: CASRVGDTQYF. CDR3 in DNA: TGTGCCAGCAGGGTCGGAGATACGCAGTATTTT.

The rearrangement uses TRBV21-1 and TRBJ2-7; the D call TRBD2 from the table was never checked on the DNA. TRBV21-1 is reported as a pseudogene. This CDR3 is built from 14 residues. The CDR3 protein is CASSNSPFSGEQYF. CDR3 DNA: TGTGCCAGCAGCAACAGCCCCTTCTCGGGGGAGCAGTACTTC.

CDR3 coding DNA: TGTGCCAGCAGCCTCAATACAGGCATAATACAAGAGACCCAGTACTTC. Its translation: CASSLNTGIIQETQYF. The chain employs TRBV5-5 and TRBJ2-5; tentative D call: TRBD1 (5 bases). Germline lookup yields CDR1 SGHKS and CDR2 YYEKEE (reference sequence). The V end lost 4 bases, the J end lost 2 bases, and 18 bases lay between the germline ends. This CDR3 has 16 residues.

The J gene is TRBJ2-7, the V gene TRBV5-5; 8 nucleotides line up with TRBD2. V was clipped by 4 bases and J by 0 bases; unmatched bases: 9. Germline V lookup: CDR1 SGHKS, CDR2 YYEKEE (reference sequence). The CDR3 sequence is 16 residues long. The CDR3 nucleotides are TGTGCCAGCAGCCCCAGGCTAGCGGGTGTCTCCTACGAGCAGTACTTC. Protein: CASSPRLAGVSYEQYF.

This chain links TRBV27 with TRBJ2-1, with 8 bases lining up with TRBD2. V dropped 6 bases and J dropped 9; count of bases not matched to a gene: 10. This CDR3 contains 14 residues. Germline loops: CDR1 MNHEY, CDR2 SMNVEV (reference sequence). The CDR3 sequence is CASREAGGLAEQFF. In nucleotides, the CDR3 is TGTGCCAGCAGAGAGGCGGGGGGTTTGGCTGAGCAGTTCTTC.

V usage is TRBV19 and J usage is TRBJ2-3, with TRBD2 matching over 7 bases. CDR3 length equals 13 residues. Unmatched junction bases numbered 6, after V lost 5 bases and J lost 7 bases. Per the germline V gene, CDR1 is LNHDA and CDR2 is SQIVND (reference sequence). The CDR3: CASSPYSGNTQYF. CDR3 nucleotide sequence: TGTGCCAGTAGTCCCTACAGCGGGAATACGCAGTATTTT.

This clone was detected only once. The V call is TRBV27, the J call TRBJ1-3; D is possibly TRBD1 (5 bases). V lost 3 bases to trimming and J lost 0 bases, with 9 bases between them. CDR1 is MNHEY, CDR2 SMNVEV, per germline (reference sequence). This CDR3 comprises 15 residues. CDR3 protein: CASSFRQPSGNTIYF. The CDR3, as DNA: TGTGCCAGCAGTTTCCGACAGCCCTCTGGAAACACCATATATTTT.

The V gene is TRBV5-6, the J gene TRBJ2-7, with 10 positions matching TRBD1. The CDR3 consists of 17 residues. The germline V gene encodes CDR1 SGHDT and CDR2 YYEEEE. V gave up 0 bases and J gave up 6 bases; unmatched junction bases: 12. The CDR3 coding sequence is TGTGCCAGCAGCTTGGGAGGGTTGGGACAGGGGCACCTCGAGCAGTACTTC. Residues: CASSLGGLGQGHLEQYF.

V gene TRBV7-9 combines with J gene TRBJ1-4; D call uncertain. The ends were cut back, 7 bases at V and 5 bases at J, with 17 bases in the middle. Germline CDR1 and CDR2: SEHNR and FQNEAQ (reference sequence). The CDR3 is 15 amino acids. The CDR3 loop is CASTAGGLGNEKLFF. The CDR3 DNA reads as TGTGCCAGCACCGCAGGAGGACTGGGGAATGAAAAACTGTTTTTT.

The gene calls are TRBV6-5 and TRBJ1-1; possibly TRBD1 for D (6 bases). V was clipped by 6 bases and J by 0 bases, with 11 bases between them. This CDR3 spans 14 amino acids. Germline CDR1 reads MNHEY; CDR2 reads SVGAGI. The CDR3 nucleotides are TGTGCCAGCAGCTGGACAGACATGAACACTGAAGCTTTCTTT. Translated: CASSWTDMNTEAFF.

The chain employs TRBV24-1 and TRBJ2-1; 8 bases fit TRBD1. CDR3 length: 15 residues. Germline CDR1 and CDR2: KGHDR and SFDVKD. The trim removed 5 bases at V and 0 bases at J, leaving 2 bases unmatched. In nucleotides, the CDR3 is TGTGCCACCAGTGCCGGGACAGGCTCCTACAATGAGCAGTTCTTC. It is translated as CATSAGTGSYNEQFF.

This clone appeared a single time. The chain uses TRBV7-9 and TRBJ2-7; 9 bases fit TRBD2. Trimming cost V 2 bases and J 0 bases; bases outside gene matches: 11. CDR3 length equals 18 residues. CDR1 and CDR2 from the germline V gene are SEHNR and FQNEAQ (reference sequence). CDR3 in amino acids: CASSLWVSGGASSYEQYF. The CDR3 DNA sequence: TGTGCCAGCAGCTTATGGGTTAGCGGGGGTGCTAGCTCCTACGAGCAGTACTTC.

The J gene is TRBJ2-3, the V gene TRBV19, with 7 positions matching TRBD2. CDR3 length: 18 residues. Germline CDR1 and CDR2: LNHDA and SQIVND (reference sequence). V gave up 5 bases and J gave up 2 bases; unmatched junction bases: 16. The DNA of the CDR3 is TGTGCCAGTAGTCCCAGTAGGTGGCGGGAGATTATCACAGATACGCAGTATTTT. Its translation: CASSPSRWREIITDTQYF.

This clone was recorded a few times. This chain connects TRBV5-5 to TRBJ1-5; D may be TRBD1 (5 bases). Germline-derived CDR1 and CDR2 are SGHKS and YYEKEE (reference sequence). The CDR3 runs to 14 residues. Trimming removed 4 bases at V and 7 bases at J, with 15 bases between. The CDR3 reads CASSPGGLQQPQHF. The CDR3 coding sequence is TGTGCCAGCAGCCCGGGGGGTCTTCAGCAGCCCCAGCATTTT.

The J gene is TRBJ2-3, the V gene TRBV7-2; 10 nucleotides agree with TRBD2. This CDR3 has 17 residues. CDR1 SGHTA and CDR2 FQGNSA come from the germline V gene. Trimming removed 6 bases from V and 2 bases from J; junction bases left unmatched: 11. The CDR3 DNA is TGTGCCAGCAGGGTGTGGGCTAGCGGGGGTCCCACAGATACGCAGTATTTT. Protein product: CASRVWASGGPTDTQYF.

This clone was counted between two and nine times. J is TRBJ1-6 and V is TRBV15; D gene unclear. The CDR3 runs to 14 residues. Trimming took 0 bases from V and 12 from J, leaving 12 bases between them. CDR1 and CDR2 (germline): LNHNV, YYDKDF (reference sequence). CDR3 coding DNA: TGTGCCACCAGCAGAGACCGGGGATCAGAACCCCTCCACTTT. Protein product: CATSRDRGSEPLHF.

This rearrangement joins TRBV5-4 to TRBJ2-2; D unclear. V gave up 4 bases and J gave up 5 bases, with 15 bases separating them. The germline V gene encodes CDR1 SGHNT and CDR2 YYREEE (reference sequence). The CDR3 sequence is 15 residues long. The CDR3 protein is CASSQTVAETGELFF. The CDR3 nucleotides are TGTGCCAGCAGCCAGACCGTAGCAGAGACCGGGGAGCTGTTTTTT.

The genes are TRBV27 and TRBJ2-7; D is perhaps TRBD2 (6 bases). The CDR3 loop spans 14 amino acids. V was pared by 6 bases and J by 6 bases, with 18 bases between. Per the germline V gene, CDR1 is MNHEY and CDR2 is SMNVEV (reference sequence). The CDR3 sequence: CASRPGYGSLEQYF. Here the CDR3 DNA reads TGTGCCAGCAGACCAGGGTACGGGAGTCTCGAGCAGTACTTC.

The chain combines TRBV2 with TRBJ1-4; the match to TRBD1 covers 7 bases. The CDR3 extends over 14 amino acids. Germline V gene data show CDR1 as SNHLY and CDR2 as FYNNEI. The trim removed 4 bases at V and 5 bases at J, leaving 4 bases unmatched. DNA for the CDR3: TGTGCCAGCAGTGGCTTGGACAGGAATGAAAAACTGTTTTTT. Translated, it gives CASSGLDRNEKLFF. Full variable domain (remainder filled in from reference TRBV2 and TRBJ1-4): EPEVTQTPSHQVTQMGQEVILRCVPISNHLYFYWYRQILGQKVEFLVSFYNNEISEKSEIFDDQFSVERPDGSNFTLKIRSTKLEDSAMYFCASSGLDRNEKLFFGSGTQLSVL.

V and J are TRBV5-6 and TRBJ2-2, with a tentative D call TRBD2 (5 bases). Germline V CDR1 and CDR2: SGHDT, YYEEEE. Trimming removed 0 bases from V and 6 bases from J, with 12 bases in between. The CDR3 loop spans 15 amino acids. CDR3 nucleotide sequence: TGTGCCAGCAGCTTGGGTGCCGCGGGCCCCGGGGAGCTGTTTTTT. It translates to CASSLGAAGPGELFF.

The chain employs TRBV20-1 and TRBJ2-3; the match to TRBD2 covers 7 bases. Germline CDR1 DFQATT, CDR2 SNEGSKA (reference sequence). The CDR3 runs to 14 residues. Germline trimming cut 3 bases from V and 6 bases from J; bases unmatched to any gene: 9. The CDR3 bases are TGCAGTGCTAGTGCTAGCGGCCTGGGGGATACGCAGTATTTT. Protein product: CSASASGLGDTQYF.

This clone showed up just once. The J gene is TRBJ1-1, the V gene TRBV5-1, with TRBD1 identical over 7 bases. This CDR3 comprises 17 residues. The germline V gene encodes CDR1 SGHRS and CDR2 YFSETQ. J gave up 1 base and V 1 base, and 10 bases lay outside the gene matches. CDR3 in DNA: TGCGCCAGCAGCTTGCGGGATCGACAGGGTCGGAACACTGAAGCTTTCTTT. The encoded protein is CASSLRDRQGRNTEAFF. Combining the CDR3 with reference TRBV5-1 and TRBJ1-1 gives the whole variable domain KAGVTQTPRYLIKTRGQQVTLSCSPISGHRSVSWYQQTPGQGLQFLFEYFSETQRNKGNFPGRFSGRQFSNSRSEMNVSTLELGDSALYLCASSLRDRQGRNTEAFFGQGTRLTVV.